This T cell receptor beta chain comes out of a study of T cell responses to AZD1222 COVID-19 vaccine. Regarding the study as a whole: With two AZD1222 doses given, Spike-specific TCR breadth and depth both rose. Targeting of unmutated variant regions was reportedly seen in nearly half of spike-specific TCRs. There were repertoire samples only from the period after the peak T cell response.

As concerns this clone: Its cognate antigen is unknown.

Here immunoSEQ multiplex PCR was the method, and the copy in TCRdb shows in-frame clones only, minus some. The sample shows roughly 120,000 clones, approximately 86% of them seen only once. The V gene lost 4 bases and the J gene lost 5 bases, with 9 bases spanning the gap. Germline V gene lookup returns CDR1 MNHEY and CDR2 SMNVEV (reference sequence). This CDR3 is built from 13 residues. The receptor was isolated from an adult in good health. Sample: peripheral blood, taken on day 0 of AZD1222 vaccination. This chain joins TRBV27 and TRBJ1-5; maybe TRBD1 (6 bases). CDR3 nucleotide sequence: TGTGCCAGCAGTTCGACAGGCTATCAGCCCCAGCATTTT. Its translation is CASSSTGYQPQHF.